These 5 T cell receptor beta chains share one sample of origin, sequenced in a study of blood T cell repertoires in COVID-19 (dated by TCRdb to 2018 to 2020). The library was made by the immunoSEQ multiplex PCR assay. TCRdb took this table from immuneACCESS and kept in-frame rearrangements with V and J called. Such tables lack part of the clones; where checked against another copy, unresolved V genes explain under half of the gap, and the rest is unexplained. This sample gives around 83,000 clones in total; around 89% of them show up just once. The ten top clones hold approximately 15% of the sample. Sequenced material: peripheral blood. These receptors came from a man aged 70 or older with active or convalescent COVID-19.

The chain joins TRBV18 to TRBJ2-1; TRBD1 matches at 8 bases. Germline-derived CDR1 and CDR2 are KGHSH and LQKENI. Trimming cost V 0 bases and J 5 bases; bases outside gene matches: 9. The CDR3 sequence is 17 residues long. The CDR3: CASSPPRQGLMNNEQFF. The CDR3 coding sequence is TGTGCCAGCTCACCACCGAGACAGGGGTTGATGAACAATGAGCAGTTCTTC.

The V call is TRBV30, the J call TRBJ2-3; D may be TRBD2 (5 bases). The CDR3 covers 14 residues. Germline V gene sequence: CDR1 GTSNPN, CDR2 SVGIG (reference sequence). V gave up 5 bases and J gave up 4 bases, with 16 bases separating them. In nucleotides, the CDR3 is TGTGCCTGGTGGTCGCGGCTAGCCTCAGATACGCAGTATTTT. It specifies CAWWSRLASDTQYF.

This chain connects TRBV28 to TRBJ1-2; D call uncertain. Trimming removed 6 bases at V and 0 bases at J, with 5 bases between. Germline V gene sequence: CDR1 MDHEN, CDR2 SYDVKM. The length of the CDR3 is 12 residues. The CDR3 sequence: CASSPSNYGYTF. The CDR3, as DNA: TGTGCCAGCAGCCCCTCTAACTATGGCTACACCTTC.

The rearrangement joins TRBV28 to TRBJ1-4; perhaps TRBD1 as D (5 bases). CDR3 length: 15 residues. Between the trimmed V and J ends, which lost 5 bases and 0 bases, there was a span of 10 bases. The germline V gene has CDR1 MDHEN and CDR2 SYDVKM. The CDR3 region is CASSNQGSTNEKLFF. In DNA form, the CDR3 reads TGTGCCAGCAGTAACCAGGGCTCAACTAATGAAAAACTGTTTTTT.

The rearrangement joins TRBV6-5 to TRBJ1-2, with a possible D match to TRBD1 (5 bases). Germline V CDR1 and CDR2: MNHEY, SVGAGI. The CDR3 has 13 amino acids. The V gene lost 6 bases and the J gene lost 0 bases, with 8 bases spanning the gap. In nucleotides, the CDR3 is TGTGCCAGCAGCAGGGCCCCTAACTATGGCTACACCTTC. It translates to CASSRAPNYGYTF.